This T cell receptor beta chain was sequenced for a study of CD8+CD57+ T cells in acquired aplastic anemia (dated by TCRdb to between 2018 and 2020). At the level of the whole study: On average, sorted CD4+ and CD8+ cells yielded around 3.4 ug of extracted DNA, with a range of about 0.18 to 27.4 ug. CD8+CD57+ expansion was defined as a frequency above the mean frequency observed in healthy subjects.

Patients chosen for sequencing had shown expansion of CD8+CD57+ cells by flow cytometry. Every patient had severe acquired aplastic anemia, diagnosed using the International Study of Aplastic Anemia and Agranulocytosis and Camitta criteria. At the time blood was sampled, none of the patients had received any therapy. In this study, sorted CD4+ and CD8+ T cells from the blood of healthy subjects and of severe aplastic anemia patients had their TCR repertoires deep-sequenced. Patients were enrolled in the USA under clinicaltrials.gov protocols 00001620, 01623167, 00001397, 00071045, 00081523 and 00961064. Ficoll-Paque density gradient centrifugation was used to isolate peripheral blood mononuclear cells. CD4+ and CD8+ T cells were sorted by FACS or magnetic beads before DNA extraction. Genomic DNA served as template for TCR beta VDJ combination and CDR3 sequence profiling. An Illumina HiSeq 2000 was used for TCR repertoire sequencing. For the original study's pipeline: Repertoires were assessed using TRBV/TRBJ rearrangement plots, CDR3 size and DJ length profiles, and Simpson's diversity index. The most abundant DNA sequence in the deep sequencing data was taken as the immunodominant clone. CDR3 amino acid sequences were checked for sharing between subjects and were compared against published repertoires and the VDJdb database. In-frame beta chains were kept once TCRdb had trimmed the public reads at Q25 with fastp and called clones with MiXCR. One record per CDR3 amino acid sequence lists the most common genes and DNA. In this record, the V and J calls reflect TCRdb's handling and not the investigators' own analysis. The sample table shows around 500,000 distinct CDR3 sequences, and about a third are seen once. The leading ten clones occupy roughly 0.8% of the sample.

What the work shows at the level of the full study, not this receptor alone: Roughly 29 CD8+ CDR3 sequences were shared between patients and controls but appeared highly expressed in patients and within their immunodominant clones. Patients and healthy controls showed no significant difference in CD8+ Simpson's diversity (P=0.060).

Concerning this clonotype itself: Its antigen specificity is not known. The input lacks base qualities; no much larger clone sits a single base away.

The CDR3 starts with the cysteine, ends with the phenylalanine, and has 16 residues. Only the CDR3 portion is preserved as DNA: 48 bases, with reading frame beginning at the first base. CDR1 and CDR2 are read off the germline V gene as ENHRY and SYGVKD. Germline trimming: 6 bases from V, 5 bases from J; junction bases outside gene matches: 14. The source of this sequence is a human donor with aplastic anemia. In this chain, TRBV10-3 is recombined with TRBJ2-7, with 9 bases matching TRBD1. Specimen: sorted CD4+, CD8+, or CD8+CD57+ T cells (not recorded which) from PBMCs. The nucleotide sequence is TGTGCCATCAGCTTAGAACCGGGACAGGGTGAACACGAGCAGTACTTC. Translated, this is CAISLEPGQGEHEQYF.